The 15 T cell receptor beta chains given below trace back to one sample, sequenced in a study of shared clonotypes between healthy human individuals. Libraries were prepared by immunoSEQ multiplex PCR; TCRdb keeps only in-frame clonotypes and omits some of them. Of 2 million to 3 million clones in the sample, 80% to 95% were seen once. Input material: naive CD4+ T cells from PBMCs. Regarding subset: CD45RA+ positively selected. Receptor source: a man younger than 30 in good health. Some clones in this sample may be carry-over from other donors' samples.

This sequence joins TRBV30 and TRBJ1-5, with D unclear. Trimming removed 3 bases at V and 1 base at J, with 16 bases between. In germline, CDR1 is GTSNPN, CDR2 SVGIG (reference sequence). This CDR3 has 16 residues. DNA of the CDR3: TGTGCCTGGAGACCCCCCCCCGCGCAGAGCAATCAGCCCCAGCATTTT. It is translated as CAWRPPPAQSNQPQHF.

In the case of this clone: The same CDR3 arises from other DNA sequences in this sample as well. The chain combines TRBV5-1 with TRBJ2-3; D unclear. Deletions cut 2 bases from V and 2 bases from J, with 6 bases between. The CDR3 runs to 13 residues. Germline CDR1 reads SGHRS; CDR2 reads YFSETQ. The CDR3, as DNA: TGCGCCAGCAGCTTATTACCCACAGATACGCAGTATTTT. Translating gives CASSLLPTDTQYF.

This chain links TRBV10-3 with TRBJ1-1; tentatively, D is TRBD1 (6 bases). Trimming took off 3 bases at V and 7 bases at J, with 15 bases between the two ends. The CDR3 is 14 residues long. CDR1 is ENHRY and CDR2 is SYGVKD in the germline V gene. The CDR3 is CAISEIGGVNEAFF. As DNA, the CDR3 is TGTGCCATCAGTGAAATAGGGGGGGTAAATGAAGCTTTCTTT.

This chain connects TRBV19 to TRBJ2-6; D perhaps matches TRBD1 (6 bases). The CDR3 extends over 17 amino acids. CDR1 is LNHDA and CDR2 is SQIVND in the germline V gene (reference sequence). The V end was cut by 4 bases, the J end by 1 base, with 14 bases between. Here the CDR3 reads CASSTNGQLSGANVLTF. The CDR3 region has the DNA TGTGCCAGTAGTACCAACGGACAGTTATCTGGGGCCAACGTCCTGACTTTC. Looking up the rest from reference TRBV19 and TRBJ2-6 gives the full variable domain: DGGITQSPKYLFRKEGQNVTLSCEQNLNHDAMYWYRQDPGQGLRLIYYSQIVNDFQKGDIAEGYSVSREKKESFPLTVTSAQKNPTAFYLCASSTNGQLSGANVLTFGAGSRLTVL.

The V and J genes are TRBV19 and TRBJ2-3; D gene uncertain. Germline loops: CDR1 LNHDA, CDR2 SQIVND (reference sequence). The CDR3 runs 13 residues. The ends were cut back, 6 bases at V and 7 bases at J, with 14 bases in the middle. CDR3 protein: CASSPRTPYTQYF. The CDR3 DNA reads TGTGCCAGTAGCCCCAGGACCCCCTATACGCAGTATTTT.

J is TRBJ1-1 and V is TRBV28; 7 positions agree with TRBD1. With 6 bases clipped from V and 1 base from J, the junction kept 11 bases outside the gene matches. This CDR3 has 16 residues. Looked up from germline, CDR1 is MDHEN and CDR2 is SYDVKM. The CDR3 loop is CASSLPVTGKNTEAFF. CDR3 DNA: TGTGCCAGCAGCCTTCCCGTGACAGGGAAGAACACTGAAGCTTTCTTT. Full variable domain (rest looked up from reference TRBV28 and TRBJ1-1): DVKVTQSSRYLVKRTGEKVFLECVQDMDHENMFWYRQDPGLGLRLIYFSYDVKMKEKGDIPEGYSVSREKKERFSLILESASTNQTSMYLCASSLPVTGKNTEAFFGQGTRLTVV.

This clone was recorded once. Other DNA sequences in the same sample also yield this CDR3. The chain uses TRBV5-4 and TRBJ2-3, with 12 positions matching TRBD2. This CDR3 comprises 16 residues. Germline CDR1 and CDR2: SGHNT and YYREEE (reference sequence). The V segment lost 0 bases and the J segment 2 bases; nucleotides outside the gene matches: 1. CDR3 in amino acids: CASSLGLAGVTDTQYF. In DNA, the CDR3 is TGTGCCAGCAGCTTGGGACTAGCGGGAGTCACAGATACGCAGTATTTT.

This clone occurred once. The rearrangement uses TRBV7-9 and TRBJ1-1; D is unresolved. Germline CDR1 is SEHNR and CDR2 is FQNEAQ (reference sequence). Trimming stripped 4 bases from V and 2 bases from J, with 14 bases between. The CDR3 length is 15 residues. CDR3 bases: TGTGCCAGCAGCTCCCTGCCGGCAGGCAACACTGAAGCTTTCTTT. Translating gives CASSSLPAGNTEAFF.

The rearrangement joins TRBV27 to TRBJ2-7, with 8 bases matching TRBD1. Germline trimming cut 7 bases from V and 4 bases from J; bases unmatched to any gene: 12. The germline CDR1 and CDR2 sequences are MNHEY and SMNVEV (reference sequence). The CDR3 runs 15 residues. The CDR3 bases are TGTGCCAGCAACAGGGGGGCAGGGGCGGTATACGAGCAGTACTTC. Amino acid sequence: CASNRGAGAVYEQYF.

This chain joins TRBV6-6 and TRBJ1-2; D remains ambiguous. V was clipped by 5 bases and J by 4 bases, with 8 bases between them. CDR3 length equals 12 residues. Germline V CDR1 and CDR2: MNHNY, SVGAGI (reference sequence). CDR3 nucleotides: TGTGCCAGCAGTACCCGGGGCTATGGCTACACCTTC. Protein: CASSTRGYGYTF.

The chain recombines TRBV6-1 with TRBJ2-6; 7 bases agree with TRBD1. Germline CDR1 and CDR2: MNHNS and SASEGT. This CDR3 comprises 15 residues. The J segment lost 3 bases and the V segment lost 4 bases, leaving 3 bases of the junction unmatched. The CDR3 DNA sequence: TGTGCCAGCAGTGTCAGGGGGATTGGGGCCAACGTCCTGACTTTC. Its protein product is CASSVRGIGANVLTF.

The V gene is TRBV19, the J gene TRBJ2-7; D is uncertain. Trimming cost V 3 bases and J 6 bases, with 15 bases left between them. Germline loops: CDR1 LNHDA, CDR2 SQIVND (reference sequence). CDR3 size: 14 residues. CDR3 sequence (DNA): TGTGCCAGTAGTATTGGTTCTGTGGTTCGCGAGCAGTACTTC. Amino acid sequence: CASSIGSVVREQYF.

The chain couples TRBV5-1 to TRBJ2-1; TRBD2 matches at 12 bases. The length of the CDR3 is 15 residues. Per the germline V gene, CDR1 is SGHRS and CDR2 is YFSETQ. V lost 5 bases and J lost 5; bases outside the gene matches: 5. For the CDR3, the DNA is TGCGCCAGCAGGACTAGCGGGAGTGGCAACAATGAGCAGTTCTTC. Protein product: CASRTSGSGNNEQFF.

As to this clone: Distinct nucleotide sequences in the sample also encode this CDR3. V and J are TRBV9 and TRBJ2-1; D not resolved. CDR3 length: 13 amino acids. Trimming cost V 3 bases and J 6 bases, with 10 bases left between them. Germline V gene data show CDR1 as SGDLS and CDR2 as YYNGEE. The CDR3 DNA reads TGTGCCAGCAGCGCCGGACCCCTCAATGAGCAGTTCTTC. It is translated as CASSAGPLNEQFF. Looking up the rest from reference TRBV9 and TRBJ2-1 gives the full variable domain: DSGVTQTPKHLITATGQRVTLRCSPRSGDLSVYWYQQSLDQGLQFLIQYYNGEERAKGNILERFSAQQFPDLHSELNLSSLELGDSALYFCASSAGPLNEQFFGPGTRLTVL.

The V call is TRBV6-1, the J call TRBJ2-5, with unresolved D. Germline V CDR1 and CDR2: MNHNS, SASEGT. V was shortened by 0 bases and J by 3 bases, with 8 bases between the two germline ends. The CDR3 spans 14 residues. The DNA for the CDR3 is TGTGCCAGCAGTGAAGCAGCGCGGAAAGAGACCCAGTACTTC. Translating it yields CASSEAARKETQYF.